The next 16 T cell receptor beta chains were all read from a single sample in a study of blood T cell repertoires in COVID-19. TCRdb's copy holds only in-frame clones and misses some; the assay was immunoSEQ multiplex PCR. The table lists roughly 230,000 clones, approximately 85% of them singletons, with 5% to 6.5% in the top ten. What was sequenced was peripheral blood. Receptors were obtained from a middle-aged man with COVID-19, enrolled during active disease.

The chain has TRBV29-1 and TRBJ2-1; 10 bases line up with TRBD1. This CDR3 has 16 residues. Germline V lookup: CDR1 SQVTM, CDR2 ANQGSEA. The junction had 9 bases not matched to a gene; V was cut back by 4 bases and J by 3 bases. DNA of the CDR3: TGCAGCGTTGTGTGGGGGTGGGACAGGGGCTACAATGAGCAGTTCTTC. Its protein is CSVVWGWDRGYNEQFF.

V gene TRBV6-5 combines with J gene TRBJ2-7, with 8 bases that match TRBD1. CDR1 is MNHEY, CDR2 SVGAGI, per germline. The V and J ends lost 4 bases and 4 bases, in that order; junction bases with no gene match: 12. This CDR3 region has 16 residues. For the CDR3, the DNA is TGTGCCAGCAGTTCTGGGACCGGGACAGGTCCTTACGAGCAGTACTTC. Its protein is CASSSGTGTGPYEQYF.

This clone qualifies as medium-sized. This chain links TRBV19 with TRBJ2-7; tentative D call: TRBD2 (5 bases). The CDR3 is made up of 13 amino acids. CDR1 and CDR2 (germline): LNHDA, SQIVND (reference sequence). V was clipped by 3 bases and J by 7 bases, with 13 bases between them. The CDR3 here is CASSIARGREQYF. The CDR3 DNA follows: TGTGCCAGTAGTATCGCTCGGGGTAGGGAGCAGTACTTC.

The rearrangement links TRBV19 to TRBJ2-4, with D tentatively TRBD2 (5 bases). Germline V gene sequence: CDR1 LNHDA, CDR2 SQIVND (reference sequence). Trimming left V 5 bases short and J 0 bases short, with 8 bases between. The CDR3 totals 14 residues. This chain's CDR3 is CASSPRGAKNIQYF. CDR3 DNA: TGTGCCAGTAGTCCCCGGGGAGCCAAAAACATTCAGTACTTC.

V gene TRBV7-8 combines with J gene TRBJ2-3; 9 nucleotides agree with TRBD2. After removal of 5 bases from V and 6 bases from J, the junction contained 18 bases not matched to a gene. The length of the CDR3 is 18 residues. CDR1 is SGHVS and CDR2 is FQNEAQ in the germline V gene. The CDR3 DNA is TGTGCCAGCAGCCCGACGGCGCGGGGGGGCCTCAGAAAGGATACGCAGTATTTT. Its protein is CASSPTARGGLRKDTQYF. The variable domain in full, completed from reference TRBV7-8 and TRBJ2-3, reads GAGVSQSPRYKVAKRGQDVALRCDPISGHVSLFWYQQALGQGPEFLTYFQNEAQLDKSGLPSDRFFAERPEGSVSTLKIQRTQQEDSAVYLCASSPTARGGLRKDTQYFGPGTRLTVL.

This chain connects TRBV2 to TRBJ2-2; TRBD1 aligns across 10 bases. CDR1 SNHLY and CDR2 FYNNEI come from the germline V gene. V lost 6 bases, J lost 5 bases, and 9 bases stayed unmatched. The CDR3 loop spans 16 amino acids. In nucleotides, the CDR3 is TGTGCCAGCAGCCCCGACAGGGGGCGAAGGACCGGGGAGCTGTTTTTT. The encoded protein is CASSPDRGRRTGELFF.

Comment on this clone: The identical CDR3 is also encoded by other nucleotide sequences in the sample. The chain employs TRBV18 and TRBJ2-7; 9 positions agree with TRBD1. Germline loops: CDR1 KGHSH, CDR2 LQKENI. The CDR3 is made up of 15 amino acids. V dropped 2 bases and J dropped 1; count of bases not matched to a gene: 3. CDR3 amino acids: CASSPGQGSSYEQYF. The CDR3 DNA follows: TGTGCCAGCTCACCAGGACAGGGGAGTTCCTACGAGCAGTACTTC.

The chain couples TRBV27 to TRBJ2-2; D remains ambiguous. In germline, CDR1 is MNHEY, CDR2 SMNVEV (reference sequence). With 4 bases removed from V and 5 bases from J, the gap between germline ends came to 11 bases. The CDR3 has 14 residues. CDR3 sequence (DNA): TGTGCCAGCAGTTATTCTGAAACTACCGGGGAGCTGTTTTTT. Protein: CASSYSETTGELFF.

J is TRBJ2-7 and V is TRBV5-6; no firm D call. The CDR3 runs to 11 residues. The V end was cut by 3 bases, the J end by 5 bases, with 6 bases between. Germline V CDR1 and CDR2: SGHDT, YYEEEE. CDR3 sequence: CASSSFHEQYF. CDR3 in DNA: TGTGCCAGCAGCTCCTTTCACGAGCAGTACTTC.

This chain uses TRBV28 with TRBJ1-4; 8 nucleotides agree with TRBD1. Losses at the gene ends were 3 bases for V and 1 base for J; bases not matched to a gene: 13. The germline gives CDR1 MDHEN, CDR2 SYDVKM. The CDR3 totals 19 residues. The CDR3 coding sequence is TGTGCCAGCAGTTTTCCTCCGGGACAGGCTTCCCGAACTAATGAAAAACTGTTTTTT. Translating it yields CASSFPPGQASRTNEKLFF.

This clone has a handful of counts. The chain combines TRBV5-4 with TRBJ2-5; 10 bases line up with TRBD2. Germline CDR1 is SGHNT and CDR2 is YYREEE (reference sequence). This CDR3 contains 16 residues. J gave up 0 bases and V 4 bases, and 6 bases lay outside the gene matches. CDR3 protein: CASSVTSGANQETQYF. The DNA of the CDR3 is TGTGCCAGCAGCGTTACTAGCGGGGCCAACCAAGAGACCCAGTACTTC. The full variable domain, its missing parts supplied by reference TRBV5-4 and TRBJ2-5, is ETGVTQSPTHLIKTRGQQVTLRCSSQSGHNTVSWYQQALGQGPQFIFQYYREEENGRGNFPPRFSGLQFPNYSSELNVNALELDDSALYLCASSVTSGANQETQYFGPGTRLLVL.

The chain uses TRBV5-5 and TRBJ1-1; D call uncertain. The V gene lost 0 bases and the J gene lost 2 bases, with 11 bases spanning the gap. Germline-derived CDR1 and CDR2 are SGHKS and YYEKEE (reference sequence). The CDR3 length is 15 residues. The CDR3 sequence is CASSLVERANTEAFF. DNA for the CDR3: TGTGCCAGCAGCTTGGTTGAGAGGGCCAACACTGAAGCTTTCTTT.

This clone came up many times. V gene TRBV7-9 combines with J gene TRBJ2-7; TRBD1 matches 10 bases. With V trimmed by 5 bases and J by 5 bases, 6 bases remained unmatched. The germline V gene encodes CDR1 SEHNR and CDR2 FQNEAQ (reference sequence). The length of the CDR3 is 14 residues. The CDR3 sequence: CASSTRQGADEQYF. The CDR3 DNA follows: TGTGCCAGCAGCACCCGACAGGGGGCGGACGAGCAGTACTTC.

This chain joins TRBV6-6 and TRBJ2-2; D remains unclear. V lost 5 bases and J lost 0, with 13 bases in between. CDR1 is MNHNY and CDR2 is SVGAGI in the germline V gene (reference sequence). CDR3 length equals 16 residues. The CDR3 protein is CASSPLSEANTGELFF. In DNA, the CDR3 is TGTGCCAGCAGTCCCCTAAGCGAGGCGAACACCGGGGAGCTGTTTTTT.

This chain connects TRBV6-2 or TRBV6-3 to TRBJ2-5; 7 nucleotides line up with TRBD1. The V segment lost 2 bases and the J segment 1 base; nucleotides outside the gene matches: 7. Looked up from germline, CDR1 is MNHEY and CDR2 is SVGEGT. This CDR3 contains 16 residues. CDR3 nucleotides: TGTGCCAGCAGTTACGTAAGGACAGGTTTCCAAGAGACCCAGTACTTC. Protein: CASSYVRTGFQETQYF.

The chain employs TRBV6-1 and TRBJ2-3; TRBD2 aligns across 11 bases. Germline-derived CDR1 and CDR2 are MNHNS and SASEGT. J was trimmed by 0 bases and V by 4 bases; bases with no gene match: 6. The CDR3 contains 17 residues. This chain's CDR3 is CASSALAGGSSTDTQYF. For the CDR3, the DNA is TGTGCCAGCAGTGCCCTAGCGGGGGGATCTAGCACAGATACGCAGTATTTT.